This T cell receptor beta chain was documented in a study of T cell clusters in autoimmune cytopenias. In the study overall: TRB sequencing had a median approximately 50,000 reads and under 3,000 distinct clonotypes per sample.

TRB rearrangements were amplified by touch-down multiplex PCR with mixed TRB-A/B primers. TCRdb re-called the multiplex PCR reads; one entry per CDR3 protein, DNA not given. Seen in this sample are 6,000 to 8,000 distinct CDR3 sequences; the ten most common clones hold roughly 8.2%. Germline CDR1 SQVTM, CDR2 ANQGSEA. The length of the CDR3 is 12 residues. In terms of frequency, this clonotype is medium-sized. Each sample's input was around 250 ng genomic DNA, 38,000 or so genome equivalents. These records were also assigned to another study, of T cell repertoires in aging, cancer and after chemotherapy. That investigation notes: Healthy donor repertoires were recorded over several months to years and showed clear clonal overlap. Untreated cancer patients had significantly lower blood TCR diversity than age-matched healthy donors. Healthy donors lost TCR diversity with age mainly through richness, cancer patients through richness and evenness.

The chain carries TRBV29-1 and TRBJ1-2. The clonotype comes from a human donor in good health. The sample taken for sequencing was peripheral blood. CDR3 amino acids: CSVEDRWVGYTF.